These 5 T cell receptor beta chains share one sample of origin, sequenced in a study of cytomegalovirus exposure and HLA in healthy donors. Both 60 Vbeta primers and 13 Jbeta primers went into the PCR. Sequenced by immunoSEQ multiplex PCR; TCRdb stores in-frame clones only, minus some. The data contain about 130,000 clones, 70% to 90% of them singletons. Sequencing was carried out using PBMCs. The receptors were sampled from a woman aged 40 to 50 in good health and CMV-seropositive.

The chain carries TRBV4-3 and TRBJ1-2; no reliable D call. Trimming removed 1 base from V and 4 bases from J, with 10 bases in between. This CDR3 has 14 residues. The V gene's germline CDR1 is LGHNA and CDR2 YSLEER. CDR3 in amino acids: CASSQGGSIYGYTF. The CDR3 DNA reads TGCGCCAGCAGCCAAGGAGGATCCATCTATGGCTACACCTTC.

V is TRBV10-3 and J is TRBJ1-5, with D unresolved. Deletions cut 1 base from V and 2 bases from J, with 6 bases between. The length of the CDR3 is 14 residues. Germline-derived CDR1 and CDR2 are ENHRY and SYGVKD. CDR3: CAISELEGNQPQHF. DNA for the CDR3: TGTGCCATCAGTGAGTTAGAGGGCAATCAGCCCCAGCATTTT.

V and J are TRBV27 and TRBJ2-7; D might be TRBD1 (6 bases). The CDR3 runs to 16 residues. CDR1 and CDR2 (germline): MNHEY, SMNVEV (reference sequence). V shed 5 bases and J shed 7 bases, with 24 bases lying between them. The CDR3 reads CASSPYFDRQVGEQYF. The CDR3 DNA sequence: TGTGCCAGCAGTCCCTATTTTGACAGGCAGGTCGGGGAGCAGTACTTC.

This chain links TRBV19 with TRBJ2-2; 8 bases line up with TRBD2. Per the germline V gene, CDR1 is LNHDA and CDR2 is SQIVND (reference sequence). Trimming cost V 7 bases and J 0 bases; bases outside gene matches: 7. This CDR3 has 16 amino acids. The CDR3 here is CASTHVAGTNTGELFF. DNA of the CDR3: TGTGCCAGTACTCATGTAGCGGGGACGAACACCGGGGAGCTGTTTTTT.

A few counts support this clone. The V call is TRBV4-2, the J call TRBJ2-6, with 13 bases lining up with TRBD2. J was trimmed by 2 bases and V by 3 bases; bases with no gene match: 7. The CDR3 has 19 residues. Germline values: CDR1 LGHNA, CDR2 YNFKEQ. Written as DNA, the CDR3 is TGTGCCAGCAGCCACGGGACTAGCGGGAATCGTGCTGGGGCCAACGTCCTGACTTTC. This translates into CASSHGTSGNRAGANVLTF.